This TCR beta chain was documented in a study of cytotoxic CD8 clonotypes in ibrutinib-treated CLL. On the study more broadly: Partial response was seen in approximately 24 patients and complete response in 2; after median roughly 66 months, roughly 14 stayed remitted, about 12 progressed.

The CDR3 sequence is 13 residues long. V gave up 2 bases and J gave up 2 bases, with 6 bases separating them. Germline V lookup: CDR1 MNHEY, CDR2 SVGAGI. Measured with immunoSEQ multiplex PCR; TCRdb has only the in-frame clones, and not every one. The table has tens of thousands of clones, roughly 69% seen once. The sequences come from PBMCs, collected after 12 months of ibrutinib treatment. The receptor was derived from a human donor with chronic lymphocytic leukemia. V usage is TRBV6-5 and J usage is TRBJ1-2; D gene ambiguous. The CDR3 bases are TGTGCCAGCAGTTACGGGCAGAACTATGGCTACACCTTC. Its protein is CASSYGQNYGYTF.